The rows below give T cell receptor beta chains drawn from one sample of a study of T cell responses to AZD1222 COVID-19 vaccine. Assay: immunoSEQ multiplex PCR; the TCRdb copy retains only in-frame clones and omits some. The sample lists about 110,000 clones; roughly nine tenths were seen once. The starting material was peripheral blood, obtained on day 0 of AZD1222 vaccination. The receptor source for this set is an adult in good health. Each CDR3 is given without its conserved first and last residue. D genes are given only for firm matches. Where a row states a size, it is once, few, many or the class of an expanded clone; other rows omit it.

clone size	J gene	D gene	V gene	CDR3 protein
NA	TRBJ1-1	TRBD1	TRBV12-3/TRBV12-4	ASSFEGAVTF
NA	TRBJ1-1	TRBD1	TRBV4-1	ASSQDLGTGRTEAF
few	TRBJ1-1	TRBD1	TRBV18	ASSLRQGLDTEAF
NA	TRBJ1-2	TRBD1	TRBV2	ASSGTGGGNYGYT
NA	TRBJ1-5	NA	TRBV6-2/TRBV6-3	ASSYPQVWGNQPQH
NA	TRBJ2-1	NA	TRBV4-3	ASSQDKGGLSSYNEQF
NA	TRBJ2-1	NA	TRBV3-1/TRBV3-2	ASSLDISYNEQF
NA	TRBJ1-6	TRBD1	TRBV2	ASSDRTGRSPLH
few	TRBJ1-2	TRBD1	TRBV15	ATSTGTVRDGYT
NA	TRBJ1-4	NA	TRBV18	ASSPPATNEKLF
NA	TRBJ1-4	TRBD1	TRBV5-1	ASSLMGQVTTNEKLF
NA	TRBJ2-7	NA	TRBV7-2	ASSLGFSNYEQY
NA	TRBJ1-5	NA	TRBV9	ASSVGALGKPQH
NA	TRBJ1-2	TRBD1	TRBV4-2	ASSPGQGIGYGYT
NA	TRBJ1-1	NA	TRBV7-9	ASSLPAPLGLNTEAF
NA	TRBJ2-1	TRBD2	TRBV7-7	ASSLEAGGYNEQF
NA	TRBJ1-4	TRBD1	TRBV3-1/TRBV3-2	ASSPGQGVSVNEKLF
NA	TRBJ2-4	NA	TRBV5-1	ASSQDPKNIQY
NA	TRBJ2-5	NA	TRBV12-3/TRBV12-4	ASSTTRETQY
NA	TRBJ1-1	NA	TRBV10-1	ASSGGPGTEAF
NA	TRBJ2-1	TRBD2	TRBV5-6	ASSLALAGVNEQF
NA	TRBJ2-3	TRBD2	TRBV11-2	ASSLDPSGGRTTQY
NA	TRBJ2-7	NA	TRBV27	ASSLYAGNYEQY
NA	TRBJ2-1	TRBD2	TRBV7-2	ASSWGTSAYYNEQF
NA	TRBJ1-1	TRBD1	TRBV10-2	ASSGTGPVTEAF
NA	TRBJ1-3	NA	TRBV6-5	ASSYSIQSGRNTIY